The sequence of this TCR beta chain was determined in a study of shared clonotypes between healthy human individuals (dated by TCRdb to 2020 to 2021). Study-wide context: The cohort included three men and two women between 18 and 49 years of age. For each donor, CD4 naive and CD4 memory were each given three plates, CD8 naive was given two plates, and CD8 memory was given one plate. To estimate repertoire size and how much clonotypes are shared between individuals, the study performed deep sequencing of blood TCR repertoires from roughly five healthy adults. To increase sequencing depth and limit assay-specific biases, TCR repertoire library preparation and sequencing were carried out by different laboratories using diverse techniques. Per donor, leukapheresis produced somewhere between about 0.85 and 10 billion PBMCs.

TCR CDR3 regions were amplified from genomic DNA by multiplex PCR using the deep immunoSEQ assay. For each cell subset, the extracted genomic DNA was distributed evenly across all wells of several immunoSEQ 96-well plates, and each plate served as one replicate. Each replicate PCR for sorted subsets received about 0.2 ug genomic DNA, equal to about 30,000 T cell genomes. The purified libraries were quantified using a Qubit 3.0 fluorometer, sized with a Bioanalyzer 2100, and then quantified again using the KAPA Library Quantification kit. A separate single-read 150-cycle Illumina NextSeq 550 flow cell was used to sequence each immunoSEQ 96-well plate. As for how the authors treated the data: The immunoSEQ output contained only junctional sequences without quality scores, so filtering could not match that applied to full-length reads. To assign V/J genes and CDR3, sequences were annotated against IMGT germline references using PyIR, a Python wrapper for IgBLAST v1.9. Reads with weak V/J assignments (E-value above 1e-6), missing CDR3, stop codons, out-of-frame junctions, or ambiguous translated residues were removed. V3J clonotypes were defined as sequences sharing an identical inferred V gene, J gene, and CDR3 amino acid sequence. Percentage overlap between repertoires was calculated by dividing the number of shared unique clonotypes by the size of the smaller repertoire. Repertoire richness was assessed with RTK rarefaction, the Chao1 estimator, and Recon v2.1 estimates of unobserved clonotypes. Generation probabilities for all TCRbeta clonotypes obtained by the gDNA method from four donors were computed using OLGA. Drawn from immuneACCESS, this table holds only the in-frame rearrangements with V and J called that TCRdb kept. Clones are partly lost; checked studies trace under half to an unresolved V gene and leave the rest unexplained. Clonal size and the V and J genes are those of that table, whereas D and trimming came from the DNA. Across this sample there are roughly 600,000 clones, with about 98% seen only once. 0.3% of the sample goes to the ten largest clones.

The germline V gene yields SQVTM for CDR1 and ANQGSEA for CDR2. The junction shows trimming of 5 bases on V and 2 bases on J, plus 8 bases between the germline ends. From the cysteine through the phenylalanine, the CDR3 covers 12 amino acids. Only the CDR3 portion is preserved as DNA: 36 bases, with reading frame beginning at the first base. As regards this clone: It lacks a known antigen. It has no much larger one-base neighbor in the sample; base qualities were not kept.

What the study reported, not specific to this receptor: Pairwise subsampling led to the expectation that sequencing depth would affect the degree of clonotype sharing among donors. Even with the large sequencing depth, rarefaction of the sorted-subset datasets indicated that sequencing was incomplete. Naive subsets generally had larger estimated clonotype richness than memory subsets. Higher generation probabilities were observed for clonotypes shared by all four sorted-subset donors than for non-shared clonotypes. Sampling was limited to blood, and TCR repertoires in tissue likely differ from TCR repertoires in blood. Approximately 5% of naive CD4, around 3.5% of naive CD8, roughly 2.4% of memory CD4, and 0.4% of memory CD8 clonotypes were shared across a few donors. The small number of donors limited the genetic and exposure-history diversity represented.

CD8 naive samples were obtained by positive selection for CCR7 among CD45RO-negative cells, yielding a CD45RA+CCR7+ population from which TemRA cells were excluded. The donors were healthy, HIV-negative adults who had no recently reported acute infections or vaccinations. All donors were Caucasian adults living in Nashville, Tennessee, USA. Blood was obtained by leukapheresis, after which PBMCs were separated by Ficoll-Histopaque density gradient centrifugation and cryopreserved in liquid nitrogen vapor phase. Analytical flow cytometry was used to check the purity and quantity of each magnetically sorted T cell population. From each sorted fraction, genomic DNA was isolated and quantified by UV absorbance on a Nanodrop 2000c.

Sequencing was carried out using naive CD8+ T cells sorted from blood. The label giving this sample's cell subset or site can be read as: CD45RA+CCR7+. The chain is encoded by TRBV29-1 joined to TRBJ2-3; TRBD2 could be the D gene, as 5 bases match. The source of this sequence is a man aged 30 to 39 in good health. In nucleotides, the sequence is TGCAGCGTTCTCGGGATCACAGATACGCAGTATTTT. Its coded protein is CSVLGITDTQYF.